The 29 T cell receptor beta chains listed next were all sequenced from one sample in a study of shared clonotypes between healthy human individuals. The table came from immunoSEQ multiplex PCR; TCRdb's copy has only in-frame clones and leaves some out. The sample yields millions of clones, 80% to 95% seen once. Input material: naive CD4+ T cells from PBMCs. Subset reported: CD45RA+ positively selected. The receptors were sampled from a man aged 18-30 years in good health. Some clones in this sample may be carry-over from other donors' samples.

The J gene is TRBJ1-1, the V gene TRBV5-1; no clear D gene. Germline CDR1 SGHRS, CDR2 YFSETQ. V gave up 6 bases and J gave up 0 bases, with 15 bases separating them. The CDR3 is made up of 15 amino acids. Here the CDR3 reads CASTLYSAVNTEAFF. The CDR3 DNA follows: TGCGCCAGCACCCTATATTCGGCAGTGAACACTGAAGCTTTCTTT.

The gene calls are TRBV4-1 and TRBJ1-3; the D gene is possibly TRBD1 (5 bases). V gave up 0 bases and J gave up 5 bases, with 20 bases separating them. Germline CDR1 and CDR2: MGHRA and YSYEKL. The CDR3 consists of 18 residues. The CDR3 is CASSQDRDGGRLRNTIYF. In nucleotides, the CDR3 is TGCGCCAGCAGCCAAGATCGGGACGGAGGAAGATTGAGAAACACCATATATTTT.

J is TRBJ2-7 and V is TRBV10-1; 10 bases map to TRBD1. J was trimmed by 4 bases and V by 9 bases; bases with no gene match: 21. The CDR3 runs to 18 residues. Germline V gene sequence: CDR1 WNHNN, CDR2 SYGVQD (reference sequence). Written as DNA, the CDR3 is TGCGCCAGTTCAGTCCGACAGGGGGCTAAAATCCCTCGGTACGAGCAGTACTTC. It specifies CASSVRQGAKIPRYEQYF.

The rearrangement links TRBV4-3 to TRBJ2-7, with 7 bases that match TRBD1. This CDR3 has 12 amino acids. V was pared by 4 bases and J by 7 bases, with 4 bases of the junction left unmatched. Germline V gene sequence: CDR1 LGHNA, CDR2 YSLEER. The CDR3 region is CASSPLRGEQYF. The CDR3 region has the DNA TGCGCCAGCAGCCCCCTCAGGGGGGAGCAGTACTTC.

V and J are TRBV27 and TRBJ2-6, with a tentative D call TRBD2 (6 bases). V lost 3 bases and J 2 bases, leaving 11 bases between the germline ends. CDR3 length: 16 amino acids. Germline-derived CDR1 and CDR2 are MNHEY and SMNVEV (reference sequence). As DNA, the CDR3 is TGTGCCAGCAGTTTGGGGGGTCTAGCTGGGGCCAACGTCCTGACTTTC. As protein: CASSLGGLAGANVLTF. Full variable domain (rest looked up from reference TRBV27 and TRBJ2-6): EAQVTQNPRYLITVTGKKLTVTCSQNMNHEYMSWYRQDPGLGLRQIYYSMNVEVTDKGDVPEGYKVSRKEKRNFPLILESPSPNQTSLYFCASSLGGLAGANVLTFGAGSRLTVL.

V usage is TRBV19 and J usage is TRBJ1-4, with D possibly being TRBD1 (5 bases). V dropped 7 bases and J dropped 7 bases, with 16 bases sitting between them. Germline V lookup: CDR1 LNHDA, CDR2 SQIVND (reference sequence). The length of the CDR3 is 14 residues. The CDR3 protein is CASKAGKLGEKLFF. CDR3 coding DNA: TGTGCCAGTAAAGCAGGGAAGTTAGGTGAAAAACTGTTTTTT.

In regard to this clone: At one end the junction does not follow the germline gene, possibly because of a read error. This chain connects TRBV7-2 to TRBJ2-4; D possibly corresponds to TRBD1 (5 bases). This CDR3 is 16 amino acids long. CDR1 SGHTA and CDR2 FQGNSA come from the germline V gene. CDR3 DNA: TGTGCCAGCAGCTTACAGGGTACTAAAGCCAAGAACATTCAGTACTTC. It translates to CASSLQGTKAKNIQYF.

Worth noting for this clone: Other DNA sequences within the sample encode an identical CDR3. The chain carries TRBV5-4 and TRBJ2-7, with 8 bases identical to TRBD1. Trimming at V came to 4 bases and at J to 1 base, leaving 4 bases not matched to a gene. The germline CDR1 and CDR2 sequences are SGHNT and YYREEE (reference sequence). The CDR3 is 14 residues long. The CDR3 loop reads CASSRDRGSYEQYF. Written as DNA, the CDR3 is TGTGCCAGCAGCCGCGACAGGGGATCCTACGAGCAGTACTTC.

The chain uses TRBV6-5 and TRBJ2-7, with 8 bases aligning to TRBD1. The CDR3 runs to 15 residues. Per the germline V gene, CDR1 is MNHEY and CDR2 is SVGAGI. The ends lost 7 bases at V and 4 bases at J; junction bases unmatched: 12. This CDR3 is CASNKHRGDFYEQYF. CDR3 in DNA: TGTGCCAGCAACAAGCACAGGGGGGACTTTTACGAGCAGTACTTC.

The V gene is TRBV28, the J gene TRBJ2-7; D possibly matches TRBD1 or TRBD2 (6 bases each). V lost 8 bases and J 6 bases, leaving 20 bases between the germline ends. The CDR3 spans 14 residues. Germline CDR1 reads MDHEN; CDR2 reads SYDVKM. CDR3 region: CASSRGRGGAEQYF. The CDR3 region has the DNA TGTGCCAGCTCTCGGGGGCGCGGAGGTGCCGAGCAGTACTTC. Filled out from reference TRBV28 and TRBJ2-7, the complete variable domain reads DVKVTQSSRYLVKRTGEKVFLECVQDMDHENMFWYRQDPGLGLRLIYFSYDVKMKEKGDIPEGYSVSREKKERFSLILESASTNQTSMYLCASSRGRGGAEQYFGPGTRLTVT.

The rearrangement links TRBV4-2 to TRBJ2-3; D perhaps matches TRBD2 (6 bases). This CDR3 region has 16 residues. The V gene's germline CDR1 is LGHNA and CDR2 YNFKEQ. V was shortened by 1 base and J by 5 bases, with 16 bases between the two germline ends. As DNA, the CDR3 is TGTGCCAGCAGCCAAGGGGAGGTCAGCAGGAGAGATACGCAGTATTTT. Translated, it gives CASSQGEVSRRDTQYF.

Only one count was recorded for this clone. The chain uses TRBV7-6 and TRBJ2-5; D call uncertain. Trimming pared 1 base from V and 5 bases from J, leaving 11 bases between. Germline-derived CDR1 and CDR2 are SGHVS and FNYEAQ. The CDR3 runs 14 residues. This CDR3 reads CASSLDSVGETQYF. The DNA for the CDR3 is TGTGCCAGCAGCTTAGACAGCGTCGGGGAGACCCAGTACTTC.

This chain connects TRBV7-9 to TRBJ2-5; the D gene is possibly TRBD2 (6 bases). The germline CDR1 and CDR2 sequences are SEHNR and FQNEAQ (reference sequence). Trimming cost V 5 bases and J 5 bases, with 18 bases left between them. CDR3 length equals 15 residues. The CDR3: CASSISGDPLETQYF. CDR3 bases: TGTGCCAGCAGCATTAGCGGAGACCCTCTCGAGACCCAGTACTTC.

The V call is TRBV5-1, the J call TRBJ1-2; the match to TRBD1 covers 9 bases. Per germline, CDR1 SGHRS and CDR2 YFSETQ. The J segment lost 2 bases and the V segment lost 0 bases, leaving 5 bases of the junction unmatched. This CDR3 comprises 16 residues. The CDR3 nucleotides are TGCGCCAGCAGCTTGGGATGGACAGGGGTGAACTATGGCTACACCTTC. It codes for CASSLGWTGVNYGYTF. Together with reference TRBV5-1 and TRBJ1-2, the CDR3 gives the full variable domain: KAGVTQTPRYLIKTRGQQVTLSCSPISGHRSVSWYQQTPGQGLQFLFEYFSETQRNKGNFPGRFSGRQFSNSRSEMNVSTLELGDSALYLCASSLGWTGVNYGYTFGSGTRLTVV.

The rearrangement uses TRBV19 and TRBJ1-2, with no clear D. The CDR3 has 12 residues. CDR1 LNHDA and CDR2 SQIVND come from the germline V gene (reference sequence). Trimming took off 6 bases at V and 2 bases at J, with 7 bases between the two ends. CDR3 amino acids: CASSAANYGYTF. DNA of the CDR3: TGTGCCAGTAGCGCCGCGAACTATGGCTACACCTTC.

The chain is built from TRBV21-1 and TRBJ2-2; the table's D call of TRBD2 was not tested on the DNA. TRBV21-1 corresponds to a pseudogene. The CDR3 length is 16 residues. CDR3 bases: TGTGCCAGCACCTACCCGAGAAGGGGAGGGGCCGGGGAGCTGTTTTTT. Translated, it gives CASTYPRRGGAGELFF.

J is TRBJ2-2 and V is TRBV5-3; TRBD2 aligns across 11 bases. TRBV5-3 is designated an ORF whose function remains uncertain. With V trimmed by 10 bases and J by 4 bases, 6 bases remained unmatched. This CDR3 has 14 residues. This CDR3 reads CAGQLAGVTGELFF. The CDR3 nucleotides read TGTGCCGGCCAACTAGCGGGAGTCACCGGGGAGCTGTTTTTT.

The chain employs TRBV5-1 and TRBJ1-3; the D is unclear. The V and J ends lost 4 bases and 7 bases respectively, with 18 bases between them. Germline V gives CDR1 SGHRS, CDR2 YFSETQ. This CDR3 region has 15 residues. DNA of the CDR3: TGCGCCAGCAGCGGCGGCGGACGATACGGCAACACCATATATTTT. Translated, it gives CASSGGGRYGNTIYF.

The genes are TRBV6-1 and TRBJ1-1; D remains ambiguous. This CDR3 has 13 residues. V was trimmed by 6 bases and J by 0 bases, leaving 8 bases between them. Germline V gene sequence: CDR1 MNHNS, CDR2 SASEGT. CDR3 sequence: CASRRGLNTEAFF. The CDR3 coding sequence is TGTGCCAGCAGGAGAGGATTGAACACTGAAGCTTTCTTT.

V is TRBV7-9 and J is TRBJ1-1; no clear D. This CDR3 comprises 13 residues. CDR1 and CDR2 from the germline V gene are SEHNR and FQNEAQ (reference sequence). V lost 1 base and J lost 7, with 10 bases in between. The CDR3 protein is CASSLVSNLEAFF. The CDR3 bases are TGTGCCAGCAGCTTAGTCTCCAACCTTGAAGCTTTCTTT. The full variable domain, completed using reference TRBV7-9 and TRBJ1-1, is DTGVSQNPRHKITKRGQNVTFRCDPISEHNRLYWYRQTLGQGPEFLTYFQNEAQLEKSRLLSDRFSAERPKGSFSTLEIQRTEQGDSAMYLCASSLVSNLEAFFGQGTRLTVV.

V gene TRBV27 combines with J gene TRBJ2-7; possibly TRBD1 for D (6 bases). The V gene lost 5 bases and the J gene lost 3 bases, with 14 bases spanning the gap. The CDR3 totals 14 residues. Germline values: CDR1 MNHEY, CDR2 SMNVEV (reference sequence). The CDR3 reads CASSTSGTSYEQYF. Here the CDR3 DNA reads TGTGCCAGCAGTACGTCCGGGACAAGCTACGAGCAGTACTTC.

This rearrangement joins TRBV2 to TRBJ1-5; 7 bases fit TRBD1. CDR1 SNHLY and CDR2 FYNNEI come from the germline V gene. Trimming took 2 bases from V and 6 from J; bases not matched to a gene: 4. This CDR3 has 14 residues. CDR3 protein: CASSELAGGQPQHF. In nucleotides, the CDR3 is TGTGCCAGCAGTGAACTGGCAGGGGGTCAGCCCCAGCATTTT.

The chain recombines TRBV28 with TRBJ1-1; D possibly corresponds to TRBD1 (6 bases). V was trimmed by 7 bases and J by 5 bases, leaving 17 bases between them. This CDR3 spans 14 amino acids. Germline V gene data show CDR1 as MDHEN and CDR2 as SYDVKM. The CDR3 sequence is CASTYLQGGTEAFF. The CDR3 coding sequence is TGTGCCAGCACCTACCTACAGGGAGGAACTGAAGCTTTCTTT.

This chain uses TRBV7-6 with TRBJ1-4, with D perhaps matching TRBD1 (6 bases). Trimming left V 3 bases short and J 7 bases short, with 18 bases between. This CDR3 spans 16 amino acids. CDR1 and CDR2 from the germline V gene are SGHVS and FNYEAQ. The CDR3 DNA reads TGTGCCAGCAGCTTGATGCGTGGGGGGCTTACTGAAAAACTGTTTTTT. Translating it yields CASSLMRGGLTEKLFF.

The chain couples TRBV10-3 to TRBJ2-3, with 8 bases matching TRBD1. In germline, CDR1 is ENHRY, CDR2 SYGVKD. This CDR3 is 15 amino acids long. V shed 6 bases and J 1 base; nucleotides not matched to a gene: 6. In nucleotides, the CDR3 is TGTGCCATCAGGGGACAGGAGGGGGGCACAGATACGCAGTATTTT. This encodes CAIRGQEGGTDTQYF.

This rearrangement joins TRBV5-1 to TRBJ1-1, with 8 bases matching TRBD1. This CDR3 contains 16 residues. Germline trimming cut 4 bases from V and 5 bases from J; bases unmatched to any gene: 13. The germline V gene encodes CDR1 SGHRS and CDR2 YFSETQ. CDR3 sequence (DNA): TGCGCCAGCAGCCCCCGGACGACAGGGGAAAGGACTGAAGCTTTCTTT. This encodes CASSPRTTGERTEAFF.

The chain carries TRBV9 and TRBJ2-2; 8 bases match TRBD2. Germline V gene sequence: CDR1 SGDLS, CDR2 YYNGEE. CDR3 length equals 17 residues. Trimming cost V 3 bases and J 3 bases; bases outside gene matches: 10. As DNA, the CDR3 is TGTGCCAGCAGCGCCACTGGGCAGCGGGGGTACACCGGGGAGCTGTTTTTT. Translated: CASSATGQRGYTGELFF.

A note on this clone: This sample also contains other DNA sequences that code for the same CDR3. This rearrangement joins TRBV5-1 to TRBJ1-5, with D perhaps matching TRBD1 (5 bases). Trimming took 0 bases from V and 1 from J, leaving 8 bases between them. Germline assignment: CDR1 SGHRS and CDR2 YFSETQ. The CDR3 extends over 15 amino acids. CDR3 coding DNA: TGCGCCAGCAGCTTGGCAGGGCTCAGCAATCAGCCCCAGCATTTT. Protein: CASSLAGLSNQPQHF.

The rearrangement joins TRBV28 to TRBJ2-7, with D perhaps matching TRBD1 (7 bases). Germline assignment: CDR1 MDHEN and CDR2 SYDVKM. The CDR3 is 14 residues long. Trimming stripped 6 bases from V and 3 bases from J, with 15 bases between. The CDR3: CASREGDRVYEQYF. The CDR3 nucleotides are TGTGCCAGCAGGGAGGGAGACAGGGTCTACGAGCAGTACTTC.